A single T cell receptor (beta chain) is shown here with its context. The antigen is undetermined. TCRdb re-called the 5' RACE reads through MiXCR, storing one row per CDR3 protein. The repertoire holds under 300,000 distinct CDR3 sequences, with around 10% as singletons. This specimen comes from a study of T-cell memory formation after mild COVID-19. Overall study results and limits: Clones that shrank (day 15 to 85) were balanced CD4/CD8, whereas later expanders leaned CD4+. Pre-infection memory contained some responding clones, which suggested that cross-reactive memory had joined.

Deletions cut 10 bases from V and 2 bases from J, with 9 bases between. This CDR3 comprises 11 residues. Per the germline V gene, CDR1 is MDHEN and CDR2 is SYDVKM. This clonotype originated in a man aged 18 to 35 who had mild COVID-19 (a few samples of this study predate the infection). Cell type and time point are not known. This chain uses TRBV28 with TRBJ2-7, with a weak D call TRBD2 (5 bases). Source material: PBMCs or a T cell subset sorted from them (not recorded which). CDR3 in DNA: TGTGCCACTTCGGAGGCCTACGAGCAGTACGTC. Its protein product is CATSEAYEQYV.